One and the same sample provided the 20 T cell receptor beta chains below, sequenced in a study of T-cell reconstitution after alpha-beta-depleted transplantation in children listed by TCRdb under 2016. What this sample's treatment or condition label stands for: allogeneic hematopoietic cell transplantation with graft depleted of TCRalphabeta T cells and CD19 B cells. The library was built by means of PCR. Data came from an Illumina HiSeq 2500. Molecular barcoding was employed in the preparation of TCR libraries, with unique molecular identifiers being used to normalize TCRbeta repertoire quantification. In-frame beta chains were kept once TCRdb had trimmed the public reads at Q25 with fastp and called clones with MiXCR. Duplicate CDR3 protein sequences are folded into a single record with the most common DNA and genes. Across this sample there are about 600,000 distinct CDR3 sequences, with approximately 13% seen only once. The ten largest clones take up 2.2% of the sample.

The sequences come from PBMCs, mostly from graft donor cells, collected 360 days after TCRalphabeta/CD19-depleted stem cell transplant. These receptors originate from a male patient aged 10 to 17 who had a stem cell transplant for acute myeloid leukemia, so the T cells may come from the graft donor.

This clonotype has more than one count but fewer than ten. The chain carries TRBV19 and TRBJ2-3; the D gene could be TRBD1 or TRBD2 (7 bases each). Germline CDR1 is LNHDA and CDR2 is SQIVND (reference sequence). The CDR3 length is 14 residues. V was clipped by 7 bases and J by 4 bases, with 15 bases between them. Here the CDR3 DNA reads TGTGCCAGTAAGGGAAGCGGGACAGCAGATACGCAGTATTTT. Its protein is CASKGSGTADTQYF. Full variable domain (missing parts from reference TRBV19 and TRBJ2-3): DGGITQSPKYLFRKEGQNVTLSCEQNLNHDAMYWYRQDPGQGLRLIYYSQIVNDFQKGDIAEGYSVSREKKESFPLTVTSAQKNPTAFYLCASKGSGTADTQYFGPGTRLTVL.

Only a few counts were recorded for this clonotype. The gene calls are TRBV6-5 and TRBJ2-3, with D possibly being TRBD1 (5 bases). CDR1 and CDR2 from the germline V gene are MNHEY and SVGAGI. Trimming removed 0 bases at V and 0 bases at J, with 7 bases between. The CDR3 totals 15 residues. The CDR3 sequence: CASSYSQGSTDTQYF. DNA for the CDR3: TGTGCCAGCAGTTACTCGCAGGGAAGCACAGATACGCAGTATTTT.

This clonotype was seen a handful of times. This chain links TRBV29-1 with TRBJ2-4; D is uncertain. There are 12 residues in the CDR3. Germline values: CDR1 SQVTM, CDR2 ANQGSEA. V dropped 4 bases and J dropped 4 bases, with 8 bases sitting between them. CDR3 bases: TGCAGCGTTGGGCCTGGAAAAAACATTCAGTACTTC. Translated, it gives CSVGPGKNIQYF.

The chain joins TRBV15 to TRBJ2-7; D is unclear. V gave up 6 bases and J gave up 0 bases, with 12 bases separating them. The germline gives CDR1 LNHNV, CDR2 YYDKDF (reference sequence). CDR3 length: 14 amino acids. For the CDR3, the DNA is TGTGCCACCAGTTTGCGGCGTAACTCCTACGAGCAGTACTTC. It translates to CATSLRRNSYEQYF.

This chain connects TRBV24-1 to TRBJ2-3; 10 bases map to TRBD2. This CDR3 contains 16 residues. Germline V CDR1 and CDR2: KGHDR, SFDVKD. V shed 3 bases and J 4 bases; nucleotides not matched to a gene: 6. The DNA of the CDR3 is TGTGCCACCAGTGATCACCGGACTAGCGGATCAGATACGCAGTATTTT. Protein product: CATSDHRTSGSDTQYF.

This rearrangement joins TRBV20-1 to TRBJ2-2, with D perhaps matching TRBD2 (5 bases). Germline V gene lookup returns CDR1 DFQATT and CDR2 SNEGSKA (reference sequence). The V and J ends lost 0 bases and 6 bases respectively, with 11 bases between them. This CDR3 is 14 amino acids long. As DNA, the CDR3 is TGCAGTGCTAGAGATTGGCCTAGCCCCGGGGAGCTGTTTTTT. Translation gives CSARDWPSPGELFF.

This clonotype was seen many times. V usage is TRBV7-2 and J usage is TRBJ2-5; a weak D match, TRBD2 (5 bases). Germline loops: CDR1 SGHTA, CDR2 FQGNSA. The V end was cut by 2 bases, the J end by 2 bases, with 9 bases between. The CDR3 spans 14 residues. The DNA of the CDR3 is TGTGCCAGCAGCTTAAGGCGGGTGCAAGAGACCCAGTACTTC. Encoded protein: CASSLRRVQETQYF.

J is TRBJ2-1 and V is TRBV12-3 or TRBV12-4, with D unresolved. CDR3 length: 15 residues. The ends were cut back, 3 bases at V and 7 bases at J, with 16 bases in the middle. This CDR3 is CASSLPRISGNEQFF. The CDR3 bases are TGTGCCAGCAGTTTGCCCAGGATATCTGGTAATGAGCAGTTCTTC.

The genes are TRBV7-3 and TRBJ2-2; 9 bases map to TRBD2. The CDR3 totals 17 residues. J was trimmed by 6 bases and V by 1 base; bases with no gene match: 9. Germline V CDR1 and CDR2: SGHTA, FQGTGA. The chain's CDR3 is CASSLMGGRVSAGELFF. CDR3 sequence (DNA): TGTGCCAGCAGCTTAATGGGCGGGAGGGTGAGCGCCGGGGAGCTGTTTTTT. Full variable domain (missing parts from reference TRBV7-3 and TRBJ2-2): GAGVSQTPSNKVTEKGKYVELRCDPISGHTALYWYRQSLGQGPEFLIYFQGTGAADDSGLPNDRFFAVRPEGSVSTLKIQRTERGDSAVYLCASSLMGGRVSAGELFFGEGSRLTVL.

There are a few counts of this clonotype. This rearrangement joins TRBV5-1 to TRBJ2-5, with TRBD2 matching 7 bases. With V trimmed by 5 bases and J by 4 bases, 14 bases remained unmatched. Germline V gene lookup returns CDR1 SGHRS and CDR2 YFSETQ. This CDR3 has 16 residues. As DNA, the CDR3 is TGCGCCAGCAGATCACGCTGGCGGGAGAGAGGAGAGACCCAGTACTTC. The encoded protein is CASRSRWRERGETQYF.

This sequence joins TRBV7-9 and TRBJ2-3; D possibly corresponds to TRBD2 (6 bases). V was cut by 4 bases and J by 2 bases, with 16 bases left in between. Germline lookup yields CDR1 SEHNR and CDR2 FQNEAQ (reference sequence). This CDR3 contains 16 residues. The CDR3 DNA sequence: TGTGCCAGCAGCTCGACCCTTAGCGGATACACAGATACGCAGTATTTT. Encoded protein: CASSSTLSGYTDTQYF. Complete variable domain (other parts from reference TRBV7-9 and TRBJ2-3): DTGVSQNPRHKITKRGQNVTFRCDPISEHNRLYWYRQTLGQGPEFLTYFQNEAQLEKSRLLSDRFSAERPKGSFSTLEIQRTEQGDSAMYLCASSSTLSGYTDTQYFGPGTRLTVL.

The sample holds a few counts of this clonotype. The V call is TRBV7-9, the J call TRBJ2-1, with a weak D call TRBD1 (5 bases). V lost 4 bases and J lost 8, with 15 bases in between. This CDR3 contains 14 residues. Germline assignment: CDR1 SEHNR and CDR2 FQNEAQ (reference sequence). CDR3 loop: CASSYLQVGDEQFF. The CDR3 nucleotides are TGTGCCAGCAGCTACCTACAGGTTGGGGATGAGCAGTTCTTC.

J is TRBJ2-1 and V is TRBV7-3, with TRBD1 identical over 8 bases. The CDR3 covers 20 residues. The V and J ends lost 4 bases and 0 bases, in that order; junction bases with no gene match: 17. Germline CDR1 is SGHTA and CDR2 is FQGTGA. The CDR3 DNA reads TGTGCCAGCAGCTCCCCCGGGACAGGATCCACTCGTAGCTCCTACAATGAGCAGTTCTTC. It is translated as CASSSPGTGSTRSSYNEQFF.

The rearrangement links TRBV11-1 to TRBJ2-7, with D unclear. CDR1 and CDR2 (germline): SGHAT, FQDESV (reference sequence). The V end was cut by 2 bases, the J end by 0 bases, with 8 bases between. This CDR3 spans 14 amino acids. The DNA for the CDR3 is TGTGCCAGCAGCTTACGCGCGGTCTCCTACGAGCAGTACTTC. It is translated as CASSLRAVSYEQYF.

This clonotype was seen many times. The rearrangement links TRBV7-2 to TRBJ2-1; tentatively, D is TRBD1 (5 bases). Germline CDR1 SGHTA, CDR2 FQGNSA. Trimming left V 5 bases short and J 4 bases short, with 12 bases between. This CDR3 has 14 amino acids. CDR3 nucleotides: TGTGCCAGCAGCCCAAGGGGCGTGTACAATGAGCAGTTCTTC. This gives the protein CASSPRGVYNEQFF.

Many counts were recorded for this clonotype. The V gene is TRBV28, the J gene TRBJ1-5; 9 positions match TRBD1. V was clipped by 5 bases and J by 0 bases; unmatched bases: 8. The CDR3 covers 17 residues. Germline V lookup: CDR1 MDHEN, CDR2 SYDVKM. CDR3 residues: CASSNSGQGFSNQPQHF. The CDR3 nucleotides read TGTGCCAGCAGTAACTCGGGACAGGGCTTTAGCAATCAGCCCCAGCATTTT. The entire variable domain, with the rest obtained from reference TRBV28 and TRBJ1-5, is as follows: DVKVTQSSRYLVKRTGEKVFLECVQDMDHENMFWYRQDPGLGLRLIYFSYDVKMKEKGDIPEGYSVSREKKERFSLILESASTNQTSMYLCASSNSGQGFSNQPQHFGDGTRLSIL.

This clonotype was picked up many times. V usage is TRBV5-1 and J usage is TRBJ2-7; D is uncertain. The CDR3 consists of 14 residues. CDR1 SGHRS and CDR2 YFSETQ come from the germline V gene. Trimming shortened V by 0 bases and J by 3 bases, and 10 bases separated the two germline ends. The CDR3 bases are TGCGCCAGCAGCTTGGTGCCCACGTACTACGAGCAGTACTTC. Residues: CASSLVPTYYEQYF.

This clonotype was seen repeatedly, ten times or more. The chain combines TRBV4-3 with TRBJ2-1; 9 positions agree with TRBD2. The length of the CDR3 is 15 residues. V was pared by 3 bases and J by 4 bases, with 4 bases of the junction left unmatched. Per germline, CDR1 LGHNA and CDR2 YSLEER. DNA for the CDR3: TGCGCCAGCAGCCAGGGGCGGGGGGGGTACAATGAGCAGTTCTTC. This gives the protein CASSQGRGGYNEQFF.

This clonotype was seen ten or more times. The V and J genes are TRBV5-1 and TRBJ2-3; D call uncertain. Per germline, CDR1 SGHRS and CDR2 YFSETQ. The V end lost 4 bases, the J end lost 2 bases, and 14 bases lay between the germline ends. This CDR3 is 15 amino acids long. The CDR3 DNA reads as TGCGCCAGCAGCCTACATGGAACGTCCACAGATACGCAGTATTTT. Its translation: CASSLHGTSTDTQYF.

The sample holds many counts of this clonotype. This chain uses TRBV28 with TRBJ1-5; 7 nucleotides line up with TRBD1. The CDR3 is 13 amino acids. CDR1 and CDR2 from the germline V gene are MDHEN and SYDVKM. After removal of 6 bases from V and 7 bases from J, the junction contained 6 bases not matched to a gene. CDR3 nucleotide sequence: TGTGCCAGCAGAGACAGGGTTGGGCAGCCCCAGCATTTT. Protein product: CASRDRVGQPQHF.